The clone carrying this T cell receptor beta chain was seen more than once but under ten times. This record comes from a study of blood T cells in healthy people across ages. Per germline, CDR1 SGHTA and CDR2 FQGNSA. V lost 6 bases, J lost 5 bases, and 14 bases lay in between. This CDR3 comprises 13 residues. Primers used in a second PCR of about 6 to 11 cycles were a sample-barcoded 5' primer and a J-beta primer mix. With 12 random nucleotides, a template-switch adaptor tagged each individual cDNA molecule. Each sample provided no less than 3 million CDR3-containing paired-end reads. TCRdb fed the 5' RACE reads into MiXCR, producing one record per CDR3 protein. The data show roughly 700,000 distinct CDR3 sequences, with around 48% seen just once and approximately 32% held by the top ten.

The sample was blood. The chain combines TRBV7-2 with TRBJ2-7; possible D gene TRBD1, 6 bases. The clonotype was recovered from a woman aged 55-75 years in good health. CDR3 in amino acids: CASSPGVRNEQYF. In DNA form, the CDR3 reads TGTGCCAGCAGTCCAGGGGTCCGGAACGAGCAGTACTTC.